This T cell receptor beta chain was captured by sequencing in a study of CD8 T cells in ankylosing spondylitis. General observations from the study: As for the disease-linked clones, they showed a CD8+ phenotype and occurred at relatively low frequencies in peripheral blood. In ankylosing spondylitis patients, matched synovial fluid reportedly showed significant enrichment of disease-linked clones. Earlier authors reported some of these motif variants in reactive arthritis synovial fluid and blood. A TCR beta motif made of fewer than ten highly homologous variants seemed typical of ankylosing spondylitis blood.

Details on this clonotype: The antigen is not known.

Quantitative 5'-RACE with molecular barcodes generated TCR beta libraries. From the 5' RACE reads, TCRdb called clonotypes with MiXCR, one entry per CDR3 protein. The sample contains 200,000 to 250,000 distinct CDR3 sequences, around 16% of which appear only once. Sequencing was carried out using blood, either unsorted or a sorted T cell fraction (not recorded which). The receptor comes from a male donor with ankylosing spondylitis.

The chain's CDR3 is CASSQGRGYEQYF. In DNA, the CDR3 is TGTGCCAGCAGCCAGGGCAGGGGCTACGAGCAGTACTTC. V is TRBV3-1 and J is TRBJ2-7; the D gene is possibly TRBD1 (6 bases). V was clipped by 3 bases and J by 3 bases, with 9 bases between them. The CDR3 is made up of 13 amino acids. Per the germline V gene, CDR1 is LGHDT and CDR2 is YNNKEL (reference sequence).